This TCR beta chain appears in the sequencing data of a study of a mutant IDH1 vaccine in newly diagnosed glioma. The table came from immunoSEQ multiplex PCR; TCRdb's copy has only in-frame clones and leaves some out. The repertoire holds over 60,000 clones, with 81% as singletons. This CDR3 contains 15 residues. Trimming took 1 base from V and 2 from J, leaving 6 bases between them. CDR1 and CDR2 (germline): LNHNV, YYDKDF (reference sequence). With respect to this clone: Its antigen remains unknown.

The time point: week 35, safety follow-up. In every dose of vaccine, 300 ug of mutant IDH1 20-mer peptide was given alongside topical imiquimod. New IDH1-mutant, ATRX-lost WHO grade 3 or 4 astrocytomas occurred in donors. The J gene is TRBJ2-6, the V gene TRBV15; D is perhaps TRBD1 (6 bases). This receptor was taken from a man aged 40-49 years with glioma. Sequencing was performed on PBMCs, taken from a glioma patient whose treatment included an IDH1 peptide vaccine. The CDR3 sequence: CATSRAGAGANVLTF. The CDR3 DNA follows: TGTGCCACCAGCAGAGCAGGGGCTGGGGCCAACGTCCTGACTTTC.